The rows below give T cell receptor beta chains drawn from one sample of a study of blood T cell repertoires in COVID-19. Only in-frame clones appear in the TCRdb table, and some are missing; sequencing was by immunoSEQ multiplex PCR. The table records 300,000 to 350,000 clones, roughly 90% of them present only once. Sequencing was done on a sample of PBMCs or T cells enriched from blood (not recorded which). All receptors come from a woman in her twenties or thirties who had recovered from COVID-19. The CDR3 runs from the conserved cysteine through the conserved F or W. D genes are given only for firm matches. The listing skips clone size in some rows; elsewhere it reads once, few, many or a size class.

TRBJ1-1 TRBD1 . TRBV5-6 TGTGCCAGCAGCCGGGACAGCGACACTGAAGCTTTCTTT CASSRDSDTEAFF
TRBJ1-3 . . TRBV25-1 TGTGCCAGCAGTGAAGCGGGCCGCGGGGCTGGAAACACCATATATTTT CASSEAGRGAGNTIYF
TRBJ2-1 TRBD1 once TRBV28 TGTGCCAGCAGCCTGGGGACAGGGGCATACAATGAGCAGTTCTTC CASSLGTGAYNEQFF
TRBJ2-1 TRBD2 . TRBV27 TGTGCCAGCAGTTCGTCTGGCGGGGGGGCGGCCTACAATGAGCAGTTCTTC CASSSSGGGAAYNEQFF
TRBJ2-2 TRBD1 . TRBV5-1 TGCGCCAGCAGCTCTCTGGACAGGGCCACCGGGGAGCTGTTTTTT CASSSLDRATGELFF
TRBJ1-2 TRBD1 . TRBV28 TGTGCCAGCAGTTACAGGGGGCTGTATGGCTACACCTTC CASSYRGLYGYTF
TRBJ2-6 TRBD1 . TRBV27 TGTGCCAGCAGTTTAGGGCAGGGGGCGGATGGGGCCAACGTCCTGACTTTC CASSLGQGADGANVLTF
TRBJ2-2 TRBD1 . TRBV29-1 TGCAGCGTTACTAATCTGGGGACAGGGGTGACCGGGGAGCTGTTTTTT CSVTNLGTGVTGELFF
TRBJ1-2 . . TRBV14 TGTGCCAGCAGCCCGATACTCGGGACTTCCCTCACCTTC CASSPILGTSLTF
TRBJ1-5 TRBD1 . TRBV4-1 TGCGCCAGCAGCCAGGGGACAGGGGGCGCGTTTAAGCCCCAGCATTTT CASSQGTGGAFKPQHF
TRBJ1-2 TRBD1 . TRBV29-1 TGCAGCGTCGGAACAGGGGGCCAAAACTATGGCTACACCTTC CSVGTGGQNYGYTF
TRBJ1-2 TRBD1 . TRBV30 TGTGCCTGGAGGGAGCAGTGGGGCAGGGGGTATTATGGCTACACCTTC CAWREQWGRGYYGYTF
TRBJ1-5 TRBD1 . TRBV24-1 TGTGCCACCAGTGAAGCAGGGGGGAGAACTCAGCCCCAGCATTTT CATSEAGGRTQPQHF
TRBJ1-2 . . TRBV10-1 TGCGCCAGCAGGGTTTTACAGGATACGAACTATGGCTACACCTTC CASRVLQDTNYGYTF
TRBJ1-5 . . TRBV4-2 TGTGCCAGCAGCCAAGTAGAGGGCAGAGACCAGCCCCAGCATTTT CASSQVEGRDQPQHF
TRBJ1-1 TRBD1 . TRBV6-4 TGTGCCAGCATCGGACAGGGGTCCCTTAACACTGAAGCTTTCTTT CASIGQGSLNTEAFF
TRBJ1-3 TRBD1 . TRBV10-3 TGTGCCATCAGTGAGCTCCAGGGGGCCTTCTCTGGAAACACCATATATTTT CAISELQGAFSGNTIYF
TRBJ2-7 TRBD2 once TRBV5-4 TGTGCCAGCAGCTTCCGAAGGGCTAGCGGGACCTACGAGCAGTACTTC CASSFRRASGTYEQYF
TRBJ1-5 TRBD1 . TRBV27 TGTGCCAGCAGAAACAGGGGGAGCCTTCAGCCCCAGCATTTT CASRNRGSLQPQHF
TRBJ2-5 . . TRBV7-6 TGTGCCAGCAGCTTAGGGACAGAAGAGACCCAGTACTTC CASSLGTEETQYF
TRBJ2-7 . . TRBV6-1 TGTGCCAGCAGTGAACCGTTACCCTCAGTGTCCTACGAGCAGTACTTC CASSEPLPSVSYEQYF
TRBJ2-1 TRBD2 . TRBV18 TGTGCCAGCTCACCAAATTCAAATGCTCGGGGGGGTTACAATGAGCAGTTCTTC CASSPNSNARGGYNEQFF
TRBJ2-3 TRBD2 . TRBV24-1 TGTGCCACCAGTGAGTTGCGGGGGGCGCAGTATTTT CATSELRGAQYF
TRBJ1-2 . once TRBV7-9 TGTGCCAGCAGCGGACGCGGACAGACTAACTATGGCTACACCTTC CASSGRGQTNYGYTF
TRBJ1-5 . few TRBV7-6 TGTGCCAGCAGCCTCCTTGCGGGGGGCAATCAGCCCCAGCATTTT CASSLLAGGNQPQHF
TRBJ2-1 . . TRBV5-1 TGCGCCAGCAGCCCCGACACTAGCTCCTACAATGAGCAGTTCTTC CASSPDTSSYNEQFF
TRBJ2-4 . . TRBV4-3 TGCGCCAGCAGCCAAGATGTGCCGGGGGTGGGAAACATTCAGTACTTC CASSQDVPGVGNIQYF
TRBJ1-1 . . TRBV7-2 TGTGCCAGCAGCTTAGTTCCCGACAGGCCCAACACTGAAGCTTTCTTT CASSLVPDRPNTEAFF
TRBJ1-5 . few TRBV19 TGTGCCAGTAGTTTTTCAGGGATGGGCAATCAGCCCCAGCATTTT CASSFSGMGNQPQHF
TRBJ2-7 TRBD1 . TRBV10-2 TGCGCCAGCAGCTCGACAGGGATCCCCTACGAGCAGTACTTC CASSSTGIPYEQYF
TRBJ1-1 TRBD1 . TRBV5-4 TGTGCCAGCAGCCCCAAGCAGGGACAGATGAACACTGAAGCTTTCTTT CASSPKQGQMNTEAFF
TRBJ1-2 . . TRBV7-9 TGTGCCAGCACACCGGGATCTAACTATGGCTACACCTTC CASTPGSNYGYTF
TRBJ1-1 . . TRBV7-9 TGTGCCAGCAGCTTATCAGGCGTCCTTCCGTGGGTTTTCTTT CASSLSGVLPWVFF
TRBJ1-4 TRBD1 . TRBV7-9 TGTGCCAGCAGCAATCGACAGGGGGCATCTAAACTGTTTTTT CASSNRQGASKLFF
TRBJ2-7 TRBD1 . TRBV5-1 TGCGCCAGCAGCTTATCACCGGGACAGTCCTACGAGCAGTACTTC CASSLSPGQSYEQYF
TRBJ1-5 . . TRBV28 TGTGCCAGCAGTTTATTAGCGAGCAATCAGCCCCAGCATTTT CASSLLASNQPQHF
TRBJ2-7 . . TRBV2 TGTGCCAGCAGCTCAGTCTACGAGCAGTACTTC CASSSVYEQYF
TRBJ2-1 TRBD2 . TRBV13 TGTGCCAGCAGCTTGGGGCGGGGGGCCTACAATGAGCAGTTCTTC CASSLGRGAYNEQFF
TRBJ1-6 . . TRBV6-1 TGTGCCAGCAGTGATGGGGACACGGGGAGCTCCTATAATTCACCCCTCCACTTT CASSDGDTGSSYNSPLHF
TRBJ2-7 . . TRBV28 TGTGCCAGCAGGGAGGGACCTTCCGAGCAGTACTTC CASREGPSEQYF
TRBJ1-5 . . TRBV9 TGTGCCAGCAGCAATCCAGGAGGGCCCCAGCATTTT CASSNPGGPQHF
TRBJ2-6 . . TRBV29-1 TGCAGCGTTATATACTCTGGGGCCAACGTCCTGACTTTC CSVIYSGANVLTF
TRBJ1-1 . . TRBV28 TGTGCCAGCAGTTCACCCTTGACAGAGAACACTGAAGCTTTCTTT CASSSPLTENTEAFF
TRBJ2-2 . . TRBV7-9 TGTGCCAGCAGCCAGACAGCGAACACCGGGGAGCTGTTTTTT CASSQTANTGELFF
TRBJ2-4 TRBD1 . TRBV7-9 TGTGCCAGCAGCTTAGGACAGGGCGAGGACATTCAGTACTTC CASSLGQGEDIQYF
TRBJ2-2 TRBD2 . TRBV6-5 TGTGCCAGCAACTTAGGACTAGGGGACGCCGGGGAGCTGTTTTTT CASNLGLGDAGELFF
TRBJ1-1 TRBD1 . TRBV7-9 TGTGCCAGCAGCTCGTCAGGGGGCGCGAGAACTGAAGCTTTCTTT CASSSSGGARTEAFF
TRBJ2-3 TRBD1 . TRBV5-1 TGCGCCAGCAGCCCAGGACAGGCGGATAAATTAGCAGATACGCAGTATTTT CASSPGQADKLADTQYF
TRBJ1-2 . . TRBV7-2 TGTGCCAGCAGCTTAGCGCGGGGAGGGGGTGGCTATGGCTACACCTTC CASSLARGGGGYGYTF
TRBJ1-2 TRBD1 . TRBV28 TGTGCCAGCAGTTCCCCCTCTCAGGGACAGGCCTCTAACTATGGCTACACCTTC CASSSPSQGQASNYGYTF
TRBJ1-5 TRBD1 few TRBV28 TGTGCCAGCAGTTTGAGGGGGCTCCGAGACTTTACTTATAGCAATCAGCCCCAGCATTTT CASSLRGLRDFTYSNQPQHF
TRBJ1-5 . once TRBV27 TGTGCCAGCAGTCCGCTTGGGCCTAATAGCAATCAGCCCCAGCATTTT CASSPLGPNSNQPQHF
TRBJ1-1 . . TRBV6-5 TGTGCCAGCAGTTATTGGGGGCCAGGGGATGTTAGGGCTTTCTTT CASSYWGPGDVRAFF
TRBJ2-4 TRBD1 . TRBV6-5 TGTGCCAGCAGTTTACCGGGACAGGGGAAAAACATTCAGTACTTC CASSLPGQGKNIQYF
TRBJ2-2 TRBD2 . TRBV10-3 TGTGCCATCAGCTTAGCGGGGGGATCGAACACCGGGGAGCTGTTTTTT CAISLAGGSNTGELFF
TRBJ2-1 TRBD1 . TRBV3-1/TRBV3-2 TGTGCCAGCAGCCAGCACGGGACAGGGGGTGAGCAGTTCTTC CASSQHGTGGEQFF
TRBJ2-4 TRBD2 . TRBV19 TGTGCCAGTAGTATGCCCGTGGGAGGGGCGCTTACCAAAAACATTCAGTACTTC CASSMPVGGALTKNIQYF
TRBJ1-1 TRBD1 . TRBV24-1 TGTGCCACCAGCGACAGGGGGGAGAGCACTGAAGCTTTCTTT CATSDRGESTEAFF
TRBJ2-7 . . TRBV27 TGTGCCAGCAGTTTCTCTGCTCGCAGGGGTTACGAGCAGTACTTC CASSFSARRGYEQYF
TRBJ1-5 TRBD1 . TRBV11-2 TGTGCCAGCAGCCTGCAGGGGGGCAATCAGCCCCAGCATTTT CASSLQGGNQPQHF